This T cell receptor (beta chain) emerged from a study of identical twins. Study-level results: Within twin pairs, the out-of-frame alpha sequences they shared showed excess low generation probability.

TCRdb passed the 5' RACE reads through MiXCR, listing each CDR3 protein once. The data hold approximately 500,000 distinct CDR3 sequences, with 20% to 25% observed a single time. A word on this clonotype: Its antigen is as yet unknown.

The CDR3 extends over 13 amino acids. Germline CDR1 reads DFQATT; CDR2 reads SNEGSKA (reference sequence). Trimming shortened V by 6 bases and J by 4 bases, and 15 bases separated the two germline ends. These data were also filed under a second study, of T cells expressing NK-cell markers. That work states: There were seven HCMV-seropositive donors and one seronegative donor among the eight sequenced.

Sequenced sample: CD4+ T cells sorted from blood. This TCR was recovered from a young woman in good health. The J gene is TRBJ1-2, the V gene TRBV20-1; no clear D. CDR3 DNA sequence: TGCAGTGCCGAGAGGTCCGCTTCCTATGGCTACACCTTC. This codes for CSAERSASYGYTF.